The 16 T cell receptor beta chains listed next were all sequenced from one sample in a study of T cell responses to AZD1222 COVID-19 vaccine. The assay was immunoSEQ multiplex PCR, and TCRdb's table has in-frame clones only and misses some. The profile covers approximately 150,000 clones, with just under 95% appearing a single time and 1.5% to 2% taken by the ten largest. The sequenced sample was peripheral blood, obtained on day 0 of AZD1222 vaccination. These receptors were taken from an adult in good health.

This chain links TRBV5-4 with TRBJ2-7, with unresolved D. Germline assignment: CDR1 SGHNT and CDR2 YYREEE (reference sequence). With 4 bases removed from V and 3 bases from J, the gap between germline ends came to 14 bases. CDR3 length equals 14 residues. This CDR3 reads CASSTEPLGYEQYF. Written as DNA, the CDR3 is TGTGCCAGCAGCACAGAGCCACTTGGCTACGAGCAGTACTTC.

This clone was seen more than once but under ten times. The chain carries TRBV6-4 and TRBJ1-4, with D tentatively TRBD1 (5 bases). CDR1 and CDR2 from the germline V gene are MRHNA and SNTAGT. This CDR3 comprises 13 residues. Between the trimmed V and J ends, which lost 6 bases and 0 bases, there was a span of 5 bases. CDR3 in amino acids: CASRQATNEKLFF. For the CDR3, the DNA is TGTGCCAGCAGACAGGCAACTAATGAAAAACTGTTTTTT.

The V gene is TRBV2, the J gene TRBJ2-1; 7 bases map to TRBD2. Unmatched junction bases numbered 5, after V lost 8 bases and J lost 1 base. There are 14 residues in the CDR3. Per the germline V gene, CDR1 is SNHLY and CDR2 is FYNNEI. The CDR3 region is CASSAGLSYNEQFF. For the CDR3, the DNA is TGTGCCAGCTCCGCGGGACTATCCTACAATGAGCAGTTCTTC. Using reference TRBV2 and TRBJ2-1 for the parts outside the CDR3, the full variable domain is EPEVTQTPSHQVTQMGQEVILRCVPISNHLYFYWYRQILGQKVEFLVSFYNNEISEKSEIFDDQFSVERPDGSNFTLKIRSTKLEDSAMYFCASSAGLSYNEQFFGPGTRLTVL.

The chain links TRBV7-8 to TRBJ2-7, with D maybe TRBD2 (6 bases). The CDR3 loop spans 13 amino acids. Germline V gene data show CDR1 as SGHVS and CDR2 as FQNEAQ. Trimming removed 3 bases at V and 4 bases at J, with 10 bases between. In nucleotides, the CDR3 is TGTGCCAGCAGCTTTATAGCGGATTACGAGCAGTACTTC. This translates into CASSFIADYEQYF.

The chain has TRBV27 and TRBJ2-2, with 13 positions matching TRBD2. The CDR3 runs to 15 residues. From germline, CDR1 is MNHEY and CDR2 SMNVEV (reference sequence). J lost 8 bases, V lost 7 bases, and 7 bases had no gene match. The CDR3 bases are TGTGCCAGCACACAGAGGACTAGCGGGAGAGGGGAGCTGTTTTTT. Its protein is CASTQRTSGRGELFF.

J is TRBJ1-5 and V is TRBV28; maybe TRBD1 (6 bases). There are 15 residues in the CDR3. Trimming removed 3 bases at V and 4 bases at J, with 13 bases between. Germline V CDR1 and CDR2: MDHEN, SYDVKM. The CDR3 spells CASSFGGAGNQPQHF. CDR3 DNA sequence: TGTGCCAGCAGTTTCGGGGGCGCGGGGAATCAGCCCCAGCATTTT. Complete variable domain (other parts from reference TRBV28 and TRBJ1-5): DVKVTQSSRYLVKRTGEKVFLECVQDMDHENMFWYRQDPGLGLRLIYFSYDVKMKEKGDIPEGYSVSREKKERFSLILESASTNQTSMYLCASSFGGAGNQPQHFGDGTRLSIL.

The chain employs TRBV4-2 and TRBJ2-2, with unresolved D. The CDR3 consists of 16 residues. From germline, CDR1 is LGHNA and CDR2 YNFKEQ. Trimming stripped 0 bases from V and 5 bases from J, with 13 bases between. This CDR3 reads CASSQDSPTWTGELFF. The CDR3 nucleotides read TGTGCCAGCAGCCAAGACTCGCCAACTTGGACCGGGGAGCTGTTTTTT.

A single count supports this clone. The rearrangement links TRBV28 to TRBJ2-3; D is ambiguous. The CDR3 has 12 amino acids. Trimming pared 7 bases from V and 5 bases from J, leaving 10 bases between. CDR1 MDHEN and CDR2 SYDVKM come from the germline V gene. CDR3 sequence (DNA): TGTGCCAGCACTCCCGTGGGAGATACGCAGTATTTT. Its protein product is CASTPVGDTQYF.

The chain couples TRBV2 to TRBJ1-2, with 12 bases aligning to TRBD1. There are 14 residues in the CDR3. Germline V CDR1 and CDR2: SNHLY, FYNNEI. V shed 6 bases and J 8 bases; nucleotides not matched to a gene: 7. The CDR3: CASSEWDRGLGYTF. The CDR3, as DNA: TGTGCCAGCAGCGAGTGGGACAGGGGGCTCGGCTACACCTTC. The full variable domain, rest sourced from reference TRBV2 and TRBJ1-2, is EPEVTQTPSHQVTQMGQEVILRCVPISNHLYFYWYRQILGQKVEFLVSFYNNEISEKSEIFDDQFSVERPDGSNFTLKIRSTKLEDSAMYFCASSEWDRGLGYTFGSGTRLTVV.

The chain couples TRBV25-1 to TRBJ1-1; TRBD1 is a possible D gene (5 bases). Trimming cost V 4 bases and J 4 bases, with 10 bases left between them. Germline CDR1 MGHDK, CDR2 SYGVNS. CDR3 length: 13 amino acids. The CDR3 region has the DNA TGTGCCAGCAGTGTTACAGGTACCACTGAAGCTTTCTTT. It codes for CASSVTGTTEAFF. The full variable domain, its missing parts supplied by reference TRBV25-1 and TRBJ1-1, is EADIYQTPRYLVIGTGKKITLECSQTMGHDKMYWYQQDPGMELHLIHYSYGVNSTEKGDLSSESTVSRIRTEHFPLTLESARPSHTSQYLCASSVTGTTEAFFGQGTRLTVV.

The chain recombines TRBV4-1 with TRBJ1-4; 7 positions agree with TRBD1. Germline V gene data show CDR1 as MGHRA and CDR2 as YSYEKL. Trimming took 0 bases from V and 8 from J; bases not matched to a gene: 12. This CDR3 has 17 amino acids. CDR3: CASSQDPFGTAAEKLFF. The CDR3 nucleotides read TGCGCCAGCAGCCAAGATCCGTTTGGGACAGCGGCGGAAAAACTGTTTTTT.

The chain recombines TRBV2 with TRBJ2-7, with TRBD2 matching over 8 bases. V lost 5 bases to trimming and J lost 7 bases; unmatched junction nucleotides: 10. CDR1 and CDR2 from the germline V gene are SNHLY and FYNNEI. The CDR3 sequence is 14 residues long. This CDR3 reads CASSRTSPTGEQYF. The CDR3 nucleotides read TGTGCCAGCAGTCGGACTAGCCCAACTGGGGAGCAGTACTTC.

The genes are TRBV7-3 and TRBJ1-2; D possibly corresponds to TRBD1 (6 bases). Trimming shortened V by 5 bases and J by 2 bases, and 15 bases separated the two germline ends. Germline V gene data show CDR1 as SGHTA and CDR2 as FQGTGA. The CDR3 loop spans 15 amino acids. CDR3 sequence: CASSPARGGNYGYTF. Written as DNA, the CDR3 is TGTGCCAGCAGCCCCGCCAGAGGGGGGAACTATGGCTACACCTTC.

The V call is TRBV20-1, the J call TRBJ1-3, with 9 bases that match TRBD1. J was trimmed by 4 bases and V by 6 bases; bases with no gene match: 7. Germline V lookup: CDR1 DFQATT, CDR2 SNEGSKA (reference sequence). This CDR3 is 14 amino acids long. The CDR3 sequence is CSASPGTGGNTIYF. As DNA, the CDR3 is TGCAGTGCGAGTCCCGGGACAGGGGGAAACACCATATATTTT.

A single count supports this clone. The chain employs TRBV19 and TRBJ1-2; 7 nucleotides match TRBD1. The CDR3 runs to 13 residues. Trimming cost V 7 bases and J 2 bases; bases outside gene matches: 4. Germline V lookup: CDR1 LNHDA, CDR2 SQIVND (reference sequence). The DNA for the CDR3 is TGTGCCAGTAACCCGGACAGGAACTATGGCTACACCTTC. Amino acid sequence: CASNPDRNYGYTF.

V usage is TRBV6-5 and J usage is TRBJ1-3; no clear D gene. Germline CDR1 MNHEY, CDR2 SVGAGI. The CDR3 spans 15 residues. V was cut by 6 bases and J by 0 bases, with 12 bases left in between. The CDR3: CASRGWFRSGNTIYF. CDR3 nucleotides: TGTGCCAGCAGGGGGTGGTTTCGCTCTGGAAACACCATATATTTT.